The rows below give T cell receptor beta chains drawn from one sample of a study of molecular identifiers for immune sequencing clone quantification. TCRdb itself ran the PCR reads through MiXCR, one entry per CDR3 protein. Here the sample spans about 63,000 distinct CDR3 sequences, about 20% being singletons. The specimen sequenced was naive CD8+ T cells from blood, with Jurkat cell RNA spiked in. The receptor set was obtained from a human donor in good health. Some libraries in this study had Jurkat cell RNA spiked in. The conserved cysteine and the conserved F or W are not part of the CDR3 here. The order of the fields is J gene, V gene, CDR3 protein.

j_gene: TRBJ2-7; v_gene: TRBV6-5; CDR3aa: ASSGAGTPYEQY
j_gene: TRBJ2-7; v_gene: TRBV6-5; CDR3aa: ASSYSGQYGQY
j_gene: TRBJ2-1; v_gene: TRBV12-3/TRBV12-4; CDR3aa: ASSPRWAGEQF
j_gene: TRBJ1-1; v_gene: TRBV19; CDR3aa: ASSMTTGFSEAF
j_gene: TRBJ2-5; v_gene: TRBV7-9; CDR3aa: ASSSEATLGETQY
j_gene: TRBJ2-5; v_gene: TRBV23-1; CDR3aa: ASSLAGGEETQY
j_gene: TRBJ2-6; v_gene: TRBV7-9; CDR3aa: ASYRDRGTGANVLT
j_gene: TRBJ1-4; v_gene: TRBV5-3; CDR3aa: ASSRVTAGHDEKLF
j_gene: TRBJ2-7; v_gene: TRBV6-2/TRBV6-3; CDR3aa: ASLGGRFPYEQY
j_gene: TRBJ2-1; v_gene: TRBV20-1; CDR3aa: SASTGLPDNEQF
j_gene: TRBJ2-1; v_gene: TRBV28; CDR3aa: ASSPLAGVVNEQF
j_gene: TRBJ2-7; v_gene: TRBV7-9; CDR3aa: ASSGVIPYEQY
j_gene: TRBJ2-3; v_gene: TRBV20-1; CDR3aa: SVVTGSYLTDTQY
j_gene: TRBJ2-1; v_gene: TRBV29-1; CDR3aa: SVVRLNEQF
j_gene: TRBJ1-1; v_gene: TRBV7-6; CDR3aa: ASSLPRGGLNTEAF
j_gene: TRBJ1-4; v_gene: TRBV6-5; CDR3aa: ASSRIRTGSHEKLF
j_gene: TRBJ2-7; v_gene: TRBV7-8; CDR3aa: ASSSARLDPLGRALYEQY
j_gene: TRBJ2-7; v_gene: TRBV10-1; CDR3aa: ASSEGHEQY
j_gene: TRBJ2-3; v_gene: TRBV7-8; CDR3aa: ASSQRGTGGWTDTQY
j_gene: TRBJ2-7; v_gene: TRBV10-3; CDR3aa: AISSTSGRPYEQY
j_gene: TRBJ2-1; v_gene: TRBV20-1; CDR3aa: SATTSASYNEQF
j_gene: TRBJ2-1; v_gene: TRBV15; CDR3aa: ATSQGLGFTKNNEQF
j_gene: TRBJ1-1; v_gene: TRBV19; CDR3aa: AARQVWNTEAF
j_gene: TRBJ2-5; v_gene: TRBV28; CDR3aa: ASSTTGGETQY
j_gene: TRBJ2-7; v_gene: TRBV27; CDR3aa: ASSLTRGSYEQY
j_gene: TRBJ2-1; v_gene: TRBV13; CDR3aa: ASSYGLEIYNEQF
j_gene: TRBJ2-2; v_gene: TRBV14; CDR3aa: ASSQWTGELF
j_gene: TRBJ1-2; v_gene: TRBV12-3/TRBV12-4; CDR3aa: ASSRDRGLSGYT
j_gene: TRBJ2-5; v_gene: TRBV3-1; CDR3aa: ASSPENQETQY
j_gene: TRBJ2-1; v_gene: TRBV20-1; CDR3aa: SASAGGDEQF
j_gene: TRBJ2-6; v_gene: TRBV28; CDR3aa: ASSVNYGANVLT
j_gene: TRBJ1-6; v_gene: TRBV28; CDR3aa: ASSLLFEVDRGYNSPLH
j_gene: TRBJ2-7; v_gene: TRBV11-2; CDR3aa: ASSYYPPGDEQY
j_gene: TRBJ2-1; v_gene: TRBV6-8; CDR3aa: ASVRTARYNEQF
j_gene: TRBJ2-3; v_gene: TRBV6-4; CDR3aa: ASSEEGTGTDTQY
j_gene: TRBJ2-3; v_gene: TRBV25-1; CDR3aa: ASSEYLGGGEDTQY
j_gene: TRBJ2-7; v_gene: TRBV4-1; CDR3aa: ASSLAAPAASGTYEQY
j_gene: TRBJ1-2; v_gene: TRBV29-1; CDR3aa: SVRDRGGYT
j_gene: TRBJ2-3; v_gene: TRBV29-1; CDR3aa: SIEGTRGY
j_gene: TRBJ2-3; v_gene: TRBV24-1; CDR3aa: ATSDLLTDTQY
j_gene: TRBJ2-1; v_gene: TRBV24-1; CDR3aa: ATSERQGLGSSNEQF
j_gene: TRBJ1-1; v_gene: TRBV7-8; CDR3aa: ASSLVGANTEAF
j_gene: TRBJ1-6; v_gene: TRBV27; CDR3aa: ASSLYRTNPRELH
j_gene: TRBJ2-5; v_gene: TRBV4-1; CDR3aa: ASSQDGTAQETQY
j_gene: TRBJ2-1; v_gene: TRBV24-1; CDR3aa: ATSLNRGGGEQF
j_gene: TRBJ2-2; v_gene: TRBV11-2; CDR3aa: ASSLAFLAGPGELF
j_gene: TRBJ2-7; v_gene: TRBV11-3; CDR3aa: ASSGSHTKPHEQY
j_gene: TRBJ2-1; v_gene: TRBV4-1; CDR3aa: ASSQSGTSIDEQF
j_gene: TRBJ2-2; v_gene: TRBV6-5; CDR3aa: ASSYQGGDTGELF
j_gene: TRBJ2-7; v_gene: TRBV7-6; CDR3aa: ASSLDYGNSYEQY
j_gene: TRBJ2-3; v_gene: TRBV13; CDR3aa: ASSYWSGSTDTQY
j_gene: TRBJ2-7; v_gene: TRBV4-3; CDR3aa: ASSQGSAVSYEQY
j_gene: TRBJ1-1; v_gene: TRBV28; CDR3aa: ASSFPRTGITEAF
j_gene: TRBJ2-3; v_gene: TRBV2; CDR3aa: ASIPLAGVSDTQY